These 5 T cell receptor beta chains came from one sample sequenced in a study of cytomegalovirus exposure and HLA in healthy donors. A multiplex PCR was run with 60 Vbeta primers and 13 Jbeta primers. Produced via immunoSEQ multiplex PCR; TCRdb's table is partial and in-frame only. The table has under 150,000 clones, about four fifths seen once. The sequenced material came from PBMCs. These receptors came from a woman aged 40 to 49 in good health and CMV-seronegative.

The chain recombines TRBV28 with TRBJ1-2, with D perhaps matching TRBD1 (5 bases). Germline CDR1 reads MDHEN; CDR2 reads SYDVKM. The CDR3 length is 13 residues. V lost 7 bases to trimming and J lost 4 bases, with 13 bases between them. Written as DNA, the CDR3 is TGTGCCAGCATCCACCCAGGGATCTATGGCTACACCTTC. It encodes CASIHPGIYGYTF.

The chain couples TRBV2 to TRBJ1-6; D is perhaps TRBD1 (6 bases). This CDR3 has 12 amino acids. Trimming took off 2 bases at V and 12 bases at J, with 8 bases between the two ends. Germline V gene sequence: CDR1 SNHLY, CDR2 FYNNEI. This CDR3 is CASSEQGIPLHF. The CDR3 DNA reads TGTGCCAGCAGTGAACAGGGGATACCCCTCCACTTT.

This clone was detected only once. V is TRBV4-3 and J is TRBJ2-7; 7 nucleotides align to TRBD1. Germline lookup yields CDR1 LGHNA and CDR2 YSLEER. The V segment lost 2 bases and the J segment 6 bases; nucleotides outside the gene matches: 7. This CDR3 contains 14 residues. The CDR3 DNA is TGCGCCAGCAGCCAACGAGACAGGGATGGCGAGCAGTACTTC. Its protein product is CASSQRDRDGEQYF.

The gene calls are TRBV4-3 and TRBJ2-5, with TRBD1 matching 9 bases. The CDR3 runs 15 residues. With V trimmed by 2 bases and J by 4 bases, 5 bases remained unmatched. Per the germline V gene, CDR1 is LGHNA and CDR2 is YSLEER. The CDR3 protein is CASSQNRGPRETQYF. DNA of the CDR3: TGCGCCAGCAGCCAAAACAGGGGGCCCCGAGAGACCCAGTACTTC.

There are a few counts of this clone. CDR3 bases: TGTGCCAGCAGCTCCTGGACAGGCTACGAGCAGTACTTC. It translates to CASSSWTGYEQYF. The chain is built from TRBV7-2 and TRBJ2-7; 7 bases agree with TRBD1. V was clipped by 4 bases and J by 3 bases; unmatched bases: 3. Per germline, CDR1 SGHTA and CDR2 FQGNSA. The CDR3 runs to 13 residues. Full variable domain (rest looked up from reference TRBV7-2 and TRBJ2-7): GAGVSQSPSNKVTEKGKDVELRCDPISGHTALYWYRQSLGQGLEFLIYFQGNSAPDKSGLPSDRFSAERTGGSVSTLTIQRTQQEDSAVYLCASSSWTGYEQYFGPGTRLTVT.